This T cell receptor (beta chain) was profiled in a study of metastatic and nonmetastatic thyroid tumors. Whole-study context: Comparison of repertoires was carried out across blood and tumor or nodule tissue from malignant and benign thyroid patients.

This CDR3 is built from 14 residues. The ends were cut back, 6 bases at V and 2 bases at J, with 12 bases in the middle. Per germline, CDR1 KGHDR and CDR2 SFDVKD. No patient received treatment before thyroid surgery. In the authors' methods: The study built a papillary thyroid cancer distant-metastasis classifier from CDR3 differences across clinicopathological groups. TCRdb reprocessed the PCR reads using MiXCR. TCRdb's processing, not the study's, gives the V and J calls here. The sample lists some 41,000 clones, roughly 3.2% seen once, with roughly a tenth in the top ten. Study-level results: As reported, TCR beta diversity in blood and tumor was significantly higher in malignant thyroid tumors than in benign nodules.

This clone has just a few counts. What it binds is unknown. The sequence came from a female donor with papillary thyroid cancer or a benign thyroid nodule (not recorded which). Some clones in this sample may be carry-over from other donors' samples. The sample comprised blood. V and J are TRBV24-1 and TRBJ1-2; D remains ambiguous. The CDR3 nucleotides read TGTGCCACCAGTTCTGTCTACGGAAACTATGGCTACACCTTC. Amino acids: CATSSVYGNYGYTF.